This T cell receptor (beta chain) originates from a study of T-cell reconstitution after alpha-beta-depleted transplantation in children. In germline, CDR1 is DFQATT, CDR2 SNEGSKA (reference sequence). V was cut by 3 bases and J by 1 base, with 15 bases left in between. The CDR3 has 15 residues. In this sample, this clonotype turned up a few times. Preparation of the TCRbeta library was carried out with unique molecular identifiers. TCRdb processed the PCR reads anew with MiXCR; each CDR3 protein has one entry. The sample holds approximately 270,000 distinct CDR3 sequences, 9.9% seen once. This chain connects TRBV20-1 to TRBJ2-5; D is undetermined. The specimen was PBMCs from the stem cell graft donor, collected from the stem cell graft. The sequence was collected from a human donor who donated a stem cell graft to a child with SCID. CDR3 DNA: TGCAGTGCTAGTTTTTCGGTAGCTCCCCAAGAGACCCAGTACTTC. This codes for CSASFSVAPQETQYF.